These 20 T cell receptor beta chains were all obtained from the same sample, sequenced in a study of tumor and adjacent non-tumor tissue in lung cancer (dated by TCRdb to 2017 to 2018). Library preparation used multiplex PCR. The sequencer was an Illumina HiSeq 2500. TCRbeta libraries were built by three rounds of nested PCR using primers (Table S4), following protocols modified from ARM-PCR. TCRdb trimmed public reads at Q25 via fastp, called clones via MiXCR and kept in-frame beta chains. Entries that share a CDR3 protein sequence are merged under the most common genes and DNA. Recorded for this sample are 95,000 to 150,000 distinct CDR3 sequences; about 66% of them occurred a single time. The ten largest clonotypes hold 9.5% to 15% of the sample. RNA was isolated from bulk, unsorted tissue, and RNA quality was assessed with a NanoDrop ND-1000 and an Agilent 2100. Material: lung tumor tissue. These receptors all come from a man aged 25-40 years with non-small cell lung cancer.

For this clonotype: No conserved phenylalanine or tryptophan ends this CDR3, so it is likely a read error. CDR3 DNA: TGCAGTGCTAGGGAGACAGCTAATCAGCCCCAGCATTTG. This codes for CSARETANQPQHL. This chain uses TRBV20-1 with TRBJ1-5, with D maybe TRBD1 (5 bases). CDR1 is DFQATT, CDR2 SNEGSKA, per germline (reference sequence). This CDR3 is 13 amino acids long. The ends were cut back, 3 bases at V and 4 bases at J, with 10 bases in the middle.

As concerns this clonotype: One end of the junction does not line up with germline, which may come from a read error. The chain uses TRBV11-3 and TRBJ2-7; the D is unclear. CDR3 length equals 15 residues. CDR1 SGHNT and CDR2 YENEEA come from the germline V gene. CDR3 protein: CAGSSKLASDGVQYF. CDR3 in DNA: TGTGCCGGCAGCTCTAAGCTGGCCTCCGATGGCGTGCAGTACTTC.

This clonotype was picked up a small number of times. A read error may account for a junction end that differs from germline. This chain links TRBV13 with TRBJ2-7, with 7 bases aligning to TRBD2. The CDR3 extends over 16 amino acids. CDR1 is PRHDT, CDR2 FYEKMQ, per germline (reference sequence). CDR3 sequence: CASSLGLGLNSYEQYF. CDR3 DNA: TGTGCCAGCAGCCTAGGACTAGGGCTTAACTCCTACGAGCAGTACTTC.

Points on this clonotype: This may be a read error, as it is one base from a much larger clone. The chain employs TRBV6-1 and TRBJ2-1; tentatively, D is TRBD1 (6 bases). This CDR3 is 13 amino acids long. Germline assignment: CDR1 MNHNS and CDR2 SASEGT. This CDR3 reads CASSEFPGDEQSF. The DNA of the CDR3 is TGTGCCAGCAGTGAATTCCCAGGGGATGAGCAGTCCTTC.

Turning to this clonotype: Being one base from a much bigger clone, this may be a read error. V gene TRBV14 combines with J gene TRBJ1-6; D is unclear. This CDR3 contains 16 residues. CDR1 SGHDN and CDR2 FVKESK come from the germline V gene. This CDR3 is CASSHRIFSYYSPLHF. Here the CDR3 DNA reads TGTGCCAGCAGCCATCGGATATTCTCCTATTATTCACCCCTCCACTTT.

This clonotype has just a few counts. This sequence joins TRBV24-1 and TRBJ1-2; perhaps TRBD1 as D (6 bases). Trimming pared 5 bases from V and 8 bases from J, leaving 20 bases between. Germline lookup yields CDR1 KGHDR and CDR2 SFDVKD. This CDR3 is built from 15 residues. CDR3 sequence (DNA): TGTGCCACCAGTGCCAGGGGAGGGGGAGCTCGAGGCTACACCTTC. Its protein is CATSARGGGARGYTF.

This clonotype appeared many times. This sequence joins TRBV4-1 and TRBJ2-7; a possible D gene is TRBD1 (6 bases). Germline-derived CDR1 and CDR2 are MGHRA and YSYEKL. The CDR3 consists of 14 residues. V was trimmed by 0 bases and J by 2 bases, leaving 8 bases between them. The CDR3 protein is CASSQEDSTYEQYF. The CDR3 coding sequence is TGCGCCAGCAGCCAAGAGGACAGTACCTACGAGCAGTACTTC.

Of note for this clonotype: A junction end diverges from the germline sequence, so it may reflect a read error. The chain recombines TRBV4-3 with TRBJ1-4; D unclear. CDR1 and CDR2 from the germline V gene are LGHNA and YSLEER. CDR3 size: 14 residues. CDR3 sequence reads: CASSQDSRSEKLLF. CDR3 in DNA: TGCGCCAGCAGCCAAGATTCGAGAAGTGAAAAACTGTTGTTT.

On this clonotype itself: A read error may account for a junction end that differs from germline. This sequence joins TRBV11-2 and TRBJ2-7, with D possibly called TRBD1 or TRBD2 (6 bases each). Germline V gene lookup returns CDR1 SGHAT and CDR2 FQNNGV. There are 15 residues in the CDR3. The CDR3 nucleotides read TGTACCAGGAGCTTTAGGGGGGTGTACTCCTACGAGCAGTACTTC. It is translated as CTRSFRGVYSYEQYF.

This clonotype came up once. V and J are TRBV7-9 and TRBJ2-3; TRBD1 agrees at 7 bases. V lost 5 bases, J lost 2 bases, and 19 bases stayed unmatched. Germline V gene lookup returns CDR1 SEHNR and CDR2 FQNEAQ (reference sequence). This CDR3 is 19 amino acids long. Written as DNA, the CDR3 is TGTGCCAGCAGCGCCAGACAGGGATCGACCGCCTACTTCACAGATACGCAGTATTTT. As protein: CASSARQGSTAYFTDTQYF.

For this clonotype: This clone may be a read error of a much larger clone one base away. The chain couples TRBV29-1 to TRBJ2-1, with 10 nucleotides matching TRBD2. The CDR3 is 14 residues long. Trimming removed 1 base from V and 6 bases from J; junction bases left unmatched: 3. Per the germline V gene, CDR1 is SQVTM and CDR2 is ANQGSEA. The CDR3 nucleotides read TGCAGCGTTGAAGGGGGACTAGCGACCAATGAGCAGTTCTTC. As protein: CSVEGGLATNEQFF.

About this clonotype itself: Its ends do not fully match the called genes, so a read error is possible. This sequence joins TRBV12-3 or TRBV12-4 and TRBJ1-5; 7 bases agree with TRBD1. This CDR3 is built from 17 residues. Here the CDR3 DNA reads TGTGCCAGCAGTCCCCAAGCAGGGGGGGATAGCAATCAGCCCCAGCACTTT. It translates to CASSPQAGGDSNQPQHF.

About this clonotype itself: A much larger clone lies a single base off, so this may be a read error. The chain recombines TRBV6-6 with TRBJ2-3, with D unclear. Germline V lookup: CDR1 MNHNY, CDR2 SVGAGI (reference sequence). The CDR3 spans 15 residues. V shed 5 bases and J shed 0 bases, with 12 bases lying between them. CDR3 region: CASSRMRASTDTQYF. The CDR3 DNA reads TGTGCCAGCAGTCGAATGCGTGCTAGCACAGATACGCAGTATTTT.

The J gene is TRBJ2-7, the V gene TRBV27, with 7 nucleotides matching TRBD2. V lost 10 bases and J lost 5; bases outside the gene matches: 17. The germline V gene has CDR1 MNHEY and CDR2 SMNVEV (reference sequence). CDR3 length: 15 residues. The CDR3 sequence: CATAPFIGRSDEQYF. The CDR3 DNA follows: TGTGCCACCGCACCTTTTATCGGGAGGTCCGACGAGCAGTACTTC.

Worth noting for this clonotype: Just one base apart from a much larger clone, this may be a read error. The J gene is TRBJ1-2, the V gene TRBV29-1, with 10 positions matching TRBD1. CDR1 is SQVTM, CDR2 ANQGSEA, per germline. This CDR3 region has 16 residues. Written as DNA, the CDR3 is TGCAGCGTTACCCCTTTTATTGGGACAGGGGTCTATGGCTACGCCTTC. Its translation: CSVTPFIGTGVYGYAF.

This clonotype was observed a single time. It may be a read error: a sequence one base away is much more abundant. The chain joins TRBV6-5 to TRBJ1-1; the match to TRBD1 covers 8 bases. The CDR3 extends over 14 amino acids. The germline gives CDR1 MNHEY, CDR2 SVGAGI. The CDR3 spells CTSTARTGITEAFF. The CDR3 DNA is TGTACCAGCACCGCCCGGACAGGGATCACTGAAGCTTTCTTT.

About this clonotype: A much larger clone lies a single base off, so this may be a read error. The chain joins TRBV11-2 to TRBJ2-2; tentatively, D is TRBD2 (6 bases). Per germline, CDR1 SGHAT and CDR2 FQNNGV. This CDR3 has 14 residues. CDR3: CASGLAASPGKLFF. The CDR3 DNA reads as TGTGCCAGCGGCTTAGCGGCTAGTCCCGGGAAGCTGTTTTTT.

This clonotype occurred once. A much larger clone sits a single nucleotide away, making a read error possible. This chain connects TRBV5-1 to TRBJ1-6; possibly TRBD1 for D (6 bases). This CDR3 is 16 amino acids long. Germline V gene data show CDR1 as SGHRS and CDR2 as YFSETQ. CDR3 sequence: CVSSPGESETVSPLHF. The DNA for the CDR3 is TGCGTCAGCAGCCCAGGGGAATCGGAGACAGTTTCACCCCTCCACTTT.

Remarks on this clonotype: In this CDR3 the conserved last residue, phenylalanine or tryptophan, is missing, so a read error is likely. The V gene is TRBV11-1, the J gene TRBJ2-7, with TRBD2 identical over 11 bases. Germline V gene sequence: CDR1 SGHAT, CDR2 FQDESV (reference sequence). This CDR3 is built from 16 residues. Here the CDR3 reads CVSSRTTLAGGDEQYL. For the CDR3, the DNA is TGTGTCAGCAGCCGGACGACCCTAGCGGGAGGCGACGAGCAGTACCTC.

CDR3 residues: CSATDGPALDTQYF. In DNA, the CDR3 is TGCAGTGCTACCGATGGACCAGCGTTGGATACGCAGTATTTT. This chain links TRBV20-1 with TRBJ2-3; no reliable D call. The CDR3 has 14 amino acids. V shed 4 bases and J shed 6 bases, with 17 bases lying between them. Germline V gene sequence: CDR1 DFQATT, CDR2 SNEGSKA (reference sequence).